This TCR beta chain was recovered during a study of blood T cell repertoires in COVID-19. As concerns this clone: The junction does not match germline at one end; this may be a read error.

The CDR3 has 13 amino acids. Germline CDR1 reads MDHEN; CDR2 reads SYDVKM. TCRdb keeps only in-frame clones here, not all; method: immunoSEQ multiplex PCR. Among approximately 290,000 clones, around 88% were seen once, and the ten largest hold around 0.84%. V and J are TRBV28 and TRBJ1-4, with TRBD1 matching 7 bases. This TCR derives from a man aged 30 to 39 with acute or convalescent COVID-19. The specimen was peripheral blood. For the CDR3, the DNA is TGTGCCAGCAGTTTTGGAACAGGGGTAGGCTTAGGGTTT. This gives the protein CASSFGTGVGLGF.